Listed below are T cell receptor beta chains from one sample, sequenced in a study of technical replicates of blood from a handful of donors. Libraries were prepared by immunoSEQ multiplex PCR; TCRdb keeps only in-frame clonotypes and omits some of them. The sample lists roughly 100,000 clones, approximately 94% occurring once. The sample was T cells isolated from PBMCs. These receptors all stem from a human donor in good health. CDR3s include the opening cysteine and the closing phenylalanine or tryptophan.

len: 14; j_gene: TRBJ1-2; v_gene: TRBV5-1; CDR3aa: CASSLRSADYGYTF
len: 15; j_gene: TRBJ2-5; v_gene: TRBV6-1; CDR3aa: CASSEARAEVETQYF
len: 16; j_gene: TRBJ1-4; v_gene: TRBV28; CDR3aa: CASSFVGGATNEKLFF
len: 14; j_gene: TRBJ1-2; v_gene: TRBV5-4; CDR3aa: CASSKADSGYGYTF
len: 15; j_gene: TRBJ2-3; v_gene: TRBV29-1; CDR3aa: CSPRLTSGRGDTQYF
len: 15; j_gene: TRBJ1-2; v_gene: TRBV5-1; CDR3aa: CASSSLTGKNNGYTF
len: 16; j_gene: TRBJ1-3; v_gene: TRBV6-5; CDR3aa: CASSSSAIQSGNTIYF
len: 18; j_gene: TRBJ2-7; v_gene: TRBV7-8; CDR3aa: CASSPWTSGLKITHEQYF
len: 17; j_gene: TRBJ1-1; v_gene: TRBV5-1; CDR3aa: CASSLGGGQGALGEAFF
len: 15; j_gene: TRBJ2-7; v_gene: TRBV6-5; CDR3aa: CASSYGSVFSYEQYF
len: 13; j_gene: TRBJ2-7; v_gene: TRBV7-2; CDR3aa: CASSLDFGGPEYF
len: 15; j_gene: TRBJ2-7; v_gene: TRBV5-1; CDR3aa: CASSLSETGAFEQYF
len: 15; j_gene: TRBJ2-3; v_gene: TRBV7-2; CDR3aa: CASSLYGTAWDTQYF
len: 13; j_gene: TRBJ2-7; v_gene: TRBV7-9; CDR3aa: CASSLAGGHEQYF
len: 15; j_gene: TRBJ1-1; v_gene: TRBV11-2; CDR3aa: CASSFEDRLNTEAFF
len: 12; j_gene: TRBJ2-5; v_gene: TRBV5-4; CDR3aa: CASTAGQETQYF
len: 15; j_gene: TRBJ1-2; v_gene: TRBV11-3; CDR3aa: CASSLGAGSNYGYTF
len: 16; j_gene: TRBJ2-7; v_gene: TRBV7-9; CDR3aa: CASSLYTSGERYEQYF
len: 15; j_gene: TRBJ1-4; v_gene: TRBV2; CDR3aa: CASSARTGGNEKLFF
len: 15; j_gene: TRBJ1-1; v_gene: TRBV28; CDR3aa: CASSGPGQPNTEAFF
len: 15; j_gene: TRBJ2-5; v_gene: TRBV19; CDR3aa: CASRLGQSYQETQYF
len: 14; j_gene: TRBJ2-1; v_gene: TRBV7-9; CDR3aa: CASSFQRGGIEQFF
len: 14; j_gene: TRBJ2-7; v_gene: TRBV6-1; CDR3aa: CASSRSRERYEQYF
len: 13; j_gene: TRBJ1-2; v_gene: TRBV29-1; CDR3aa: CSVVTLGLGGYTF
len: 13; j_gene: TRBJ2-7; v_gene: TRBV5-1; CDR3aa: CASSRTPELEQYF
len: 17; j_gene: TRBJ1-5; v_gene: TRBV6-1; CDR3aa: CASSEDPGQGKNQPQHF
len: 16; j_gene: TRBJ2-5; v_gene: TRBV7-8; CDR3aa: CASSLALVRSQETQYF
len: 15; j_gene: TRBJ2-6; v_gene: TRBV9; CDR3aa: CASSSRVRGANVLTF
len: 20; j_gene: TRBJ2-3; v_gene: TRBV7-3; CDR3aa: CASSLSGQGVLSRDTDTQYF
len: 14; j_gene: TRBJ2-2; v_gene: TRBV19; CDR3aa: CASSIGQNTGELFF
len: 14; j_gene: TRBJ2-1; v_gene: TRBV18; CDR3aa: CASSTGTGYNEQFF
len: 20; j_gene: TRBJ2-1; v_gene: TRBV7-8; CDR3aa: CASSLFPITPEHRFGNEQFF
len: 13; j_gene: TRBJ1-5; v_gene: TRBV6-1; CDR3aa: CASSDDRGQPQHF
len: 23; j_gene: TRBJ2-7; v_gene: TRBV5-1; CDR3aa: CASSLQVAGVESTYAGAQYEQYF
len: 15; j_gene: TRBJ1-4; v_gene: TRBV5-4; CDR3aa: CASSLTDRGSEKLFF
len: 13; j_gene: TRBJ1-1; v_gene: TRBV19; CDR3aa: CASERDLNTEAFF
len: 19; j_gene: TRBJ1-5; v_gene: TRBV21-1; CDR3aa: CASSTDRGRLDGIDQPQHF
len: 14; j_gene: TRBJ1-2; v_gene: TRBV5-6; CDR3aa: CASRLTGPNYGYTF
len: 18; j_gene: TRBJ2-6; v_gene: TRBV5-1; CDR3aa: CASSFETAGISGANVLTF
len: 16; j_gene: TRBJ2-1; v_gene: TRBV4-1; CDR3aa: CASSQGIGLTGDEQFF
len: 11; j_gene: TRBJ1-1; v_gene: TRBV20-1; CDR3aa: CSAPGETEAFF
len: 16; j_gene: TRBJ2-5; v_gene: TRBV10-1; CDR3aa: CASSDITGTGLKTQYF
len: 14; j_gene: TRBJ2-7; v_gene: TRBV27; CDR3aa: CASSFGGNSYEQYF
len: 16; j_gene: TRBJ2-1; v_gene: TRBV6-1; CDR3aa: CASSGPLAGENYEQFF
len: 15; j_gene: TRBJ2-3; v_gene: TRBV7-3; CDR3aa: CASSFQGMNTDTQYF
len: 13; j_gene: TRBJ2-2; v_gene: TRBV6-1; CDR3aa: CASRVAGSGELFF
len: 15; j_gene: TRBJ2-2; v_gene: TRBV6-5; CDR3aa: CASRPGLAKTGELFF
len: 14; j_gene: TRBJ1-2; v_gene: TRBV19; CDR3aa: CASALQGGNYGYTF
len: 16; j_gene: TRBJ1-1; v_gene: TRBV12-5; CDR3aa: CASGLVVAGLHTEAFF
len: 14; j_gene: TRBJ2-2; v_gene: TRBV6-5; CDR3aa: CASSYTGYTGELFF
len: 13; j_gene: TRBJ2-7; v_gene: TRBV14; CDR3aa: CASRRQGGYEQYF
len: 18; j_gene: TRBJ2-3; v_gene: TRBV27; CDR3aa: CASSFLPLAGRDTDTQYF
len: 13; j_gene: TRBJ2-3; v_gene: TRBV6-1; CDR3aa: CASIGHRGGTQYF
len: 15; j_gene: TRBJ2-3; v_gene: TRBV18; CDR3aa: CASSPGAVGADTQYF
len: 13; j_gene: TRBJ2-3; v_gene: TRBV7-9; CDR3aa: CASTFGSTDTQYF
len: 15; j_gene: TRBJ1-2; v_gene: TRBV14; CDR3aa: CASSQGTGSYYGYTF
len: 14; j_gene: TRBJ2-5; v_gene: TRBV7-3; CDR3aa: CASSSGTGQETQYF
len: 14; j_gene: TRBJ2-5; v_gene: TRBV2; CDR3aa: CASSEELAWETQYF
len: 12; j_gene: TRBJ1-1; v_gene: TRBV15; CDR3aa: CATRAQGSEAFF